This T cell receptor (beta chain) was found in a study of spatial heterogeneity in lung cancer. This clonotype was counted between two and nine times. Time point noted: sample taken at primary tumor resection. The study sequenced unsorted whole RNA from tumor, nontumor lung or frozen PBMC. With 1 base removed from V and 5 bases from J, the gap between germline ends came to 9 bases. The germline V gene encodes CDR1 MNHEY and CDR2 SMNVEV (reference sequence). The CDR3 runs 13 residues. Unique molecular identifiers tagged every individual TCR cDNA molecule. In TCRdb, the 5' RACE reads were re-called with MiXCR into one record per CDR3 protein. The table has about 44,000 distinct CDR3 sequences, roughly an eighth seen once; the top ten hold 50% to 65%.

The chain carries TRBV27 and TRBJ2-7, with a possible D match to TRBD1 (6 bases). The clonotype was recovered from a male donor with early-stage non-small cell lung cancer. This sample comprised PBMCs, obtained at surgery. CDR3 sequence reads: CASSLFGQHEQYF. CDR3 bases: TGTGCCAGCAGTTTATTTGGACAGCACGAGCAGTACTTC.